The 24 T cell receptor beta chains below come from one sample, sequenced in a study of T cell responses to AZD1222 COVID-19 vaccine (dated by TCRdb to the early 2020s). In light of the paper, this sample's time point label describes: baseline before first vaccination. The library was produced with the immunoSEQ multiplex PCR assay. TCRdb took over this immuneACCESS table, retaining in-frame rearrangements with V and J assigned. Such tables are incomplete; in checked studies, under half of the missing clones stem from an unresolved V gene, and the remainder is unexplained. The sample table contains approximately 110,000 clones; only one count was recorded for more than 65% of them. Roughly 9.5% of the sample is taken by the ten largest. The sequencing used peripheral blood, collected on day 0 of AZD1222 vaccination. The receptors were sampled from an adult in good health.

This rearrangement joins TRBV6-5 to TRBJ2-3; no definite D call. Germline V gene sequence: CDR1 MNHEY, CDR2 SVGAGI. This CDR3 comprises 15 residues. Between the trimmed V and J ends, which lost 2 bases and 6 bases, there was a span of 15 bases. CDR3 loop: CASSYAVILGDTQYF. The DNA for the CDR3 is TGTGCCAGCAGTTACGCCGTAATCTTAGGGGATACGCAGTATTTT.

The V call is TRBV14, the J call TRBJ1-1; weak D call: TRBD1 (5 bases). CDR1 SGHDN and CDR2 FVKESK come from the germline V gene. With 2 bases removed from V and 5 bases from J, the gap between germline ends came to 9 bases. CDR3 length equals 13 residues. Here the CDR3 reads CASSQLGQTEAFF. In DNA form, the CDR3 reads TGTGCCAGCAGCCAACTAGGACAAACTGAAGCTTTCTTT.

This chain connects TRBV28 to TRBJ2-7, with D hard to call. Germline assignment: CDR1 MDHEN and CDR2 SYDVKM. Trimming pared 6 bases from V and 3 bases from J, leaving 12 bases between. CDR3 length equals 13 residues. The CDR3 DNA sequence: TGTGCCAGCAGCTCCGGGTACAACTACGAGCAGTACTTC. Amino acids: CASSSGYNYEQYF.

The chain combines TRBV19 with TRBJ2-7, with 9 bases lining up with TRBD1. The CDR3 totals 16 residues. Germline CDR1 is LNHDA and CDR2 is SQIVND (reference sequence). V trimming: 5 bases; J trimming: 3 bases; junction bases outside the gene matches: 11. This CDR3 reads CASSGTGTGSYYEQYF. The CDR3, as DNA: TGTGCCAGTAGTGGAACCGGGACAGGGTCGTACTACGAGCAGTACTTC.

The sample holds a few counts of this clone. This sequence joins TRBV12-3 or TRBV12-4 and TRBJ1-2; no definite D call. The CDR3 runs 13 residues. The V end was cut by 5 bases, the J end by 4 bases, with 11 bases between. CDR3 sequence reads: CASSPSAAYGYTF. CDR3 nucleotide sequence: TGTGCCAGCAGTCCATCCGCAGCCTATGGCTACACCTTC.

The CDR3 protein is CASRGTGNTGELFF. Written as DNA, the CDR3 is TGTGCCAGTAGGGGGACAGGGAACACCGGGGAGCTGTTTTTT. The chain recombines TRBV19 with TRBJ2-2; 8 nucleotides match TRBD1. V dropped 6 bases and J dropped 1; count of bases not matched to a gene: 1. From germline, CDR1 is LNHDA and CDR2 SQIVND (reference sequence). The CDR3 extends over 14 amino acids.

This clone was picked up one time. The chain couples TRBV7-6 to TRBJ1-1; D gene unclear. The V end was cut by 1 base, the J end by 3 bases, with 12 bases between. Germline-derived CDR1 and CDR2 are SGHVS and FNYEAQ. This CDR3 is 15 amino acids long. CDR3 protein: CASSLGPSSDTEAFF. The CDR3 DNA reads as TGTGCCAGCAGCTTAGGACCGTCATCAGACACTGAAGCTTTCTTT.

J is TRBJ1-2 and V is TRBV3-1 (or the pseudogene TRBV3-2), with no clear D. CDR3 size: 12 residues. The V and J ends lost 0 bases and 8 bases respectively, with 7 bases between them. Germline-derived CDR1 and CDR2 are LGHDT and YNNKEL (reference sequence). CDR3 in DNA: TGTGCCAGCAGCCAAGACCTAAGGGGCTACACCTTC. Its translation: CASSQDLRGYTF.

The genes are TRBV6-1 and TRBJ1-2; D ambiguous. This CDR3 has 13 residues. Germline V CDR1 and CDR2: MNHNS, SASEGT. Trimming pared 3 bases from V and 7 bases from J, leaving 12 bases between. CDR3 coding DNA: TGTGCCAGCAGTGAGGTCCCGTCCTTTGGCTACACCTTC. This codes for CASSEVPSFGYTF.

CDR3 amino acids: CASSPDRGNTEAFF. The CDR3 DNA is TGTGCCAGCAGTCCCGACAGGGGGAACACTGAAGCTTTCTTT. The chain recombines TRBV27 with TRBJ1-1; 8 bases agree with TRBD1. The CDR3 covers 14 residues. CDR1 is MNHEY, CDR2 SMNVEV, per germline (reference sequence). After removal of 5 bases from V and 1 base from J, the junction contained 3 bases not matched to a gene.

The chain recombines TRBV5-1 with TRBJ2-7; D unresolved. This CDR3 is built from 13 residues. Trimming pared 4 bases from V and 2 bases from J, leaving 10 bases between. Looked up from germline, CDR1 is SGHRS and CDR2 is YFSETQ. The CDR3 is CASSLDGPYEQYF. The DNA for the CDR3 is TGCGCCAGCAGCCTTGACGGACCCTACGAGCAGTACTTC.

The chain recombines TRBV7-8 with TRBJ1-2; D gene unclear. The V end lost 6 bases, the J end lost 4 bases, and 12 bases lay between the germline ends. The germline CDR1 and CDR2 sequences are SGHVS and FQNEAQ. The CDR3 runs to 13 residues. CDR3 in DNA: TGTGCCAGCAGTTATACTGCTGGCTATGGCTACACCTTC. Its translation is CASSYTAGYGYTF.

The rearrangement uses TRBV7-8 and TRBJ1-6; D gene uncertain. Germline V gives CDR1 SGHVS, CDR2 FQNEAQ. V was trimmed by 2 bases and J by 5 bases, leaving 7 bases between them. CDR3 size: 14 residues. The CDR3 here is CASSLSPDNSPLHF. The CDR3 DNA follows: TGTGCCAGCAGCTTATCCCCAGATAATTCACCCCTCCACTTT.

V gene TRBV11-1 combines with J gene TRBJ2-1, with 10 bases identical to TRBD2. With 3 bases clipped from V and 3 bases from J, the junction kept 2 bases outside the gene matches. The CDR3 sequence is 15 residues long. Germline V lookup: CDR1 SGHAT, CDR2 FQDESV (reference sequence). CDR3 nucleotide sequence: TGTGCCAGCAGCTTGACTAGCGGGCGCTACAATGAGCAGTTCTTC. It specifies CASSLTSGRYNEQFF. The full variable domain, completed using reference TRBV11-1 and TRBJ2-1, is EAEVAQSPRYKITEKSQAVAFWCDPISGHATLYWYRQILGQGPELLVQFQDESVVDDSQLPKDRFSAERLKGVDSTLKIQPAELGDSAMYLCASSLTSGRYNEQFFGPGTRLTVL.

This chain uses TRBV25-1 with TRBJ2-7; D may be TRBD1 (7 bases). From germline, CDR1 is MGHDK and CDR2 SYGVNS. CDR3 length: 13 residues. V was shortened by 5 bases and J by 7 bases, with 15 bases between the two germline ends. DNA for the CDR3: TGTGCCAGCAGTCCTCGGACAGGAGGGGAGCAGTACTTC. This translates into CASSPRTGGEQYF.

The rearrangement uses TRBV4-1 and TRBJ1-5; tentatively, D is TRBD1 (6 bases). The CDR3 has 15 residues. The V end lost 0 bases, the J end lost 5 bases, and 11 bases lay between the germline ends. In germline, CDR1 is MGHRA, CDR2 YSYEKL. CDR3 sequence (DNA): TGCGCCAGCAGCCAAGAAGGACAGTTGGATCAGCCCCAGCATTTT. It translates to CASSQEGQLDQPQHF.

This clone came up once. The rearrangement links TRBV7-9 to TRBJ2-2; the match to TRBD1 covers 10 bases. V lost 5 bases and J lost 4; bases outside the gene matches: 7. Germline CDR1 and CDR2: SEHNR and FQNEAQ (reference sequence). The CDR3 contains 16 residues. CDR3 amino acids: CASSGRQGATTGELFF. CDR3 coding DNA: TGTGCCAGCAGCGGTCGACAGGGGGCGACCACCGGGGAGCTGTTTTTT.

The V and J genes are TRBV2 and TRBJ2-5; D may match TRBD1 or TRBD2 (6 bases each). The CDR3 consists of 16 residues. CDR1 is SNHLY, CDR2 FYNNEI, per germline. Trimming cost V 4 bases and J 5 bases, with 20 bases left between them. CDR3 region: CASSVARGAFRETQYF. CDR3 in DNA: TGTGCCAGCAGTGTAGCGAGGGGGGCCTTCCGGGAGACCCAGTACTTC. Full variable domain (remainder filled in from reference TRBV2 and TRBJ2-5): EPEVTQTPSHQVTQMGQEVILRCVPISNHLYFYWYRQILGQKVEFLVSFYNNEISEKSEIFDDQFSVERPDGSNFTLKIRSTKLEDSAMYFCASSVARGAFRETQYFGPGTRLLVL.

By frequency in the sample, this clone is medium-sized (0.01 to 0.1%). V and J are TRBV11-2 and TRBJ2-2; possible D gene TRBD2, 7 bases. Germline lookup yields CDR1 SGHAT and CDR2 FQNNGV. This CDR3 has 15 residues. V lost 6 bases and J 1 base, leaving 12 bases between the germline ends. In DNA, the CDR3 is TGTGCCAGCAGGGCCGGGGGGCTGAACACCGGGGAGCTGTTTTTT. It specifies CASRAGGLNTGELFF.

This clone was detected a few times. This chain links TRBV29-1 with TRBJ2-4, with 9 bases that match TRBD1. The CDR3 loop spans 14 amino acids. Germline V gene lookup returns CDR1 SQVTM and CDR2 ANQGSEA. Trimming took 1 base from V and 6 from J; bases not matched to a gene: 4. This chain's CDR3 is CSVEGTGVGNIQYF. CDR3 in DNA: TGCAGCGTTGAAGGGACAGGGGTGGGAAACATTCAGTACTTC. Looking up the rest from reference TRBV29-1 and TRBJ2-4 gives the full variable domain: SAVISQKPSRDICQRGTSLTIQCQVDSQVTMMFWYRQQPGQSLTLIATANQGSEATYESGFVIDKFPISRPNLTFSTLTVSNMSPEDSSIYLCSVEGTGVGNIQYFGAGTRLSVL.

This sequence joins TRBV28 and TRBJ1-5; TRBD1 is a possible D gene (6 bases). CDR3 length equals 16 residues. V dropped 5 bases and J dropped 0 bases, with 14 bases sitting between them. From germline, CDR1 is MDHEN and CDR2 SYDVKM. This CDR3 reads CASSTRTGYSNQPQHF. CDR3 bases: TGTGCCAGCAGTACCCGCACAGGGTATAGCAATCAGCCCCAGCATTTT.

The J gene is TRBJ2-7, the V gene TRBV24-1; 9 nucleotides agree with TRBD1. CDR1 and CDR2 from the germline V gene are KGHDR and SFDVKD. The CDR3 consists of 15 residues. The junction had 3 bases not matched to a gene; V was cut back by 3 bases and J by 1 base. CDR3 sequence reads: CATSDTGQGSYEQYF. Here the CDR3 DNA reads TGTGCCACCAGTGATACGGGACAGGGTTCCTACGAGCAGTACTTC.

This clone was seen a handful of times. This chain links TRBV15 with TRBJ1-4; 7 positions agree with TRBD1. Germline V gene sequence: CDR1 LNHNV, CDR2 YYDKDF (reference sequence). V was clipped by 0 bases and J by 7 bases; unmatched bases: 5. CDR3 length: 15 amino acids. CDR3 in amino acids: CATSRENRGREKLFF. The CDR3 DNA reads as TGTGCCACCAGCAGAGAGAATAGGGGGCGTGAAAAACTGTTTTTT.

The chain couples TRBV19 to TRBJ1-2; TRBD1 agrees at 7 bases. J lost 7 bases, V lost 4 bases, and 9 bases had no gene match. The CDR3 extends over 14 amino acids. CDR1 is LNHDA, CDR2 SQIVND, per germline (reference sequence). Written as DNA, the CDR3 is TGTGCCAGTAGTACGGACCCCGGGACAGCTGGCTACACCTTC. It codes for CASSTDPGTAGYTF.